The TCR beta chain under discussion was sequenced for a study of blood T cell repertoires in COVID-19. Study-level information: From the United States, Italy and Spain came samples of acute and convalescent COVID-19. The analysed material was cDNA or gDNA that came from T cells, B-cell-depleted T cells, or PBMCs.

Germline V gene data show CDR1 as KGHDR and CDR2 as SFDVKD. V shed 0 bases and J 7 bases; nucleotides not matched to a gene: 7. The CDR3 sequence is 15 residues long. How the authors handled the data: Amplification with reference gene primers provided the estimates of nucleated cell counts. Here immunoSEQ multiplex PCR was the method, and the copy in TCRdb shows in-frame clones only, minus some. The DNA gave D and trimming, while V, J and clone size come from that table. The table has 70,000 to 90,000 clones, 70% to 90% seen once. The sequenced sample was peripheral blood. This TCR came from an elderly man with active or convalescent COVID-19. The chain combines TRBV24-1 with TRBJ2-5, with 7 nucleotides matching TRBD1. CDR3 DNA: TGTGCCACCAGTGATTTGAAAGGGGGCCCGGCGACCCAGTACTTC. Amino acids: CATSDLKGGPATQYF.